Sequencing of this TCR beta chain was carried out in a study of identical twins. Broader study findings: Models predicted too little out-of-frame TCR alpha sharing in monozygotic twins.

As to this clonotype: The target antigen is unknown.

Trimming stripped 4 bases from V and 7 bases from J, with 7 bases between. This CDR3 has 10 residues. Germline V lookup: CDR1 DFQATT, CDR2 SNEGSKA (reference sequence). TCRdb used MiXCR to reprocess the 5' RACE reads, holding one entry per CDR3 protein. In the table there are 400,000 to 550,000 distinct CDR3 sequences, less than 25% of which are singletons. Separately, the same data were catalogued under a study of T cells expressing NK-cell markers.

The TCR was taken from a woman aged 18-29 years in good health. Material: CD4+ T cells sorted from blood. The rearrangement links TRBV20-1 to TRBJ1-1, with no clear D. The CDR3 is CSAKTREAFF. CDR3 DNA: TGCAGTGCTAAGACGCGTGAAGCTTTCTTT.